A selection of T cell receptor beta chains follows, all from one sample in a study of blood T cell repertoires in COVID-19. Assay used: immunoSEQ multiplex PCR; TCRdb lists only in-frame clones, some missing. The top ten hold 2% to 3% of the sample, which has 98,000 or so clones, about 90% seen once. Sequencing input: peripheral blood. The receptors shown here come from a human donor in a cohort sampled during active COVID-19. CDR3s include the opening cysteine and the closing phenylalanine or tryptophan. The D gene is left open where the match is weak. Rows give clone size only sometimes, using once, few, many, or a class for an expanded clone.

v_gene	j_gene	abundance	d_gene	CDR3nt	CDR3aa
TRBV7-8	TRBJ1-5	NA	NA	TGTGCCAGCAGCACCGCCGTTCGGGAAGATAGCAATCAGCCCCAGCATTTT	CASSTAVREDSNQPQHF
TRBV18	TRBJ2-3	NA	TRBD2	TGTGCCAGCTCACTGCTGGGACTAGCGGGGGGCACAGATACGCAGTATTTT	CASSLLGLAGGTDTQYF
TRBV11-2	TRBJ1-1	NA	TRBD1	TGTGCCAGCAGCTTAATGGGACAGGGGGCAATTGAAGCTTTCTTT	CASSLMGQGAIEAFF
TRBV19	TRBJ1-2	NA	TRBD1	TGTGCCAGTAGTGACAGGGCCGTAAACTATGGCTACACCTTC	CASSDRAVNYGYTF
TRBV5-1	TRBJ1-1	NA	TRBD1	TGCGCCAGCAGCTTTCCTACAGGGGGGACTGAAGCTTTCTTT	CASSFPTGGTEAFF
TRBV7-9	TRBJ1-5	few	NA	TGTGCCAGCAGCCCGGGAAATCAGCCCCAGCATTTT	CASSPGNQPQHF
TRBV4-1	TRBJ1-4	few	TRBD1	TGCGCCAGCAGCCAAGGCAGGGGGAAGGGTAATGAAAAACTGTTTTTT	CASSQGRGKGNEKLFF
TRBV11-2	TRBJ2-3	NA	NA	TGTGCCAGCAGAAGGGAGTGGGTCACAGATACGCAGTATTTT	CASRREWVTDTQYF
TRBV10-2	TRBJ2-2	NA	TRBD1	TGCGCCAGCAATCCAGGACAGGTATACACCGGGGAGCTGTTTTTT	CASNPGQVYTGELFF
TRBV7-2	TRBJ2-6	NA	NA	TGTGCCAGCAGCCTTCCGGGGGCCAACGTCCTGACTTTC	CASSLPGANVLTF
TRBV3-1/TRBV3-2	TRBJ2-1	NA	NA	TGTGCCAGCAGCCCTACCTTCCCTGGCAATGAGCAGTTCTTC	CASSPTFPGNEQFF
TRBV5-8	TRBJ2-2	once	TRBD1	TGTGCCAGCAGCCGCCCGGGACAGGCGAACACCGGGGAGCTGTTTTTT	CASSRPGQANTGELFF
TRBV7-3	TRBJ1-1	NA	NA	TGTGCCAGCAGCCCAAGGGAGATGATGAACACTGAAGCTTTCTTT	CASSPREMMNTEAFF
TRBV28	TRBJ2-3	NA	NA	TGTGCCACCACCCGGGATACGCAGTATTTT	CATTRDTQYF
TRBV6-5	TRBJ2-7	NA	TRBD1	TGTGCCAGCAGGACAGGGGGAAGCTCCTACGAGCAGTACTTC	CASRTGGSSYEQYF
TRBV2	TRBJ1-5	NA	TRBD1	TGTGCCAGCACCTGGCAGGGGGGTGGCAATCAGCCCCAGCATTTT	CASTWQGGGNQPQHF
TRBV12-3/TRBV12-4	TRBJ2-5	NA	NA	TGTGCCAGCAGTCTCGGACAGCAAGAGACCCAGTACTTC	CASSLGQQETQYF
TRBV27	TRBJ2-3	NA	NA	TGTGCCAGCGGCTTCACAGATACGCAGTATTTT	CASGFTDTQYF
TRBV5-5	TRBJ1-3	NA	NA	TGTGCCAGCAGCTCGGGGGACGTAAACTCTGGAAACACCATATATTTT	CASSSGDVNSGNTIYF
TRBV19	TRBJ2-1	NA	NA	TGTGCCAGTAGTATAGACTGGAGCTCCTACAATGAGCAGTTCTTC	CASSIDWSSYNEQFF
TRBV19	TRBJ2-2	NA	NA	TGTGCCAGTAGCCAGGGCCCCGGGGAGCTGTTTTTT	CASSQGPGELFF
TRBV5-1	TRBJ1-3	NA	NA	TGCGCCAGCAGCCGCTCCATACTTTCCTCTGGAAACACCATATATTTT	CASSRSILSSGNTIYF
TRBV7-9	TRBJ1-1	NA	TRBD1	TGTGCCAGCAGCGGACAGGGGTTCGACACTGAAGCTTTCTTT	CASSGQGFDTEAFF
TRBV28	TRBJ1-1	NA	NA	TGTGCCAGCAGTCCTAGTGATGGGCAGGGTGGCACTGAAGCTTTCTTT	CASSPSDGQGGTEAFF
TRBV7-9	TRBJ2-3	NA	NA	TGTGCCAGCAGCTTAGGGGGACTTACCCGCACAGATACGCAGTATTTT	CASSLGGLTRTDTQYF
TRBV5-4	TRBJ1-4	NA	TRBD1	TGTGCCAGCAGCTTTGGGCTCGACAGGGGGCATGAAAAACTGTTTTTT	CASSFGLDRGHEKLFF
TRBV2	TRBJ2-7	NA	TRBD2	TGTGCCAGCAGTCCACCCCGGGGCGGGGGGCTCGGGCAGTACTTC	CASSPPRGGGLGQYF
TRBV18	TRBJ1-2	NA	TRBD1	TGTGCCAGCTCACCCCCGGGGGCAGGGGGCGCTAAAAATGGCTACACCTTC	CASSPPGAGGAKNGYTF
TRBV27	TRBJ2-7	NA	NA	TGTGCCAGCAGTCCGGACTGGTCCTACGAGCAGTACTTC	CASSPDWSYEQYF
TRBV7-2	TRBJ2-1	NA	TRBD2	TGTGCCAGCAGCTTAAGTGGTTCGGCGGGAGCTCAAAATGAGCAGTTCTTC	CASSLSGSAGAQNEQFF
TRBV28	TRBJ2-7	NA	TRBD1	TGTGCCAGCAGTAAAACAGGGGATCCCTCCTACGAGCAGTACTTC	CASSKTGDPSYEQYF
TRBV11-2	TRBJ2-7	NA	TRBD1	TGTGCCAGCAGCTTCGACGCCCCGGGACAGGGCGACGAGCAGTACTTC	CASSFDAPGQGDEQYF
TRBV25-1	TRBJ2-3	once	TRBD1	TGTGCCAGCAGTGATCCGACAGGGTCAGATACGCAGTATTTT	CASSDPTGSDTQYF
TRBV7-9	TRBJ2-1	NA	TRBD2	TGTGCCAGCAGCCCGCAAGCGGGAGGGATTTTAAATGAGCAGTTCTTC	CASSPQAGGILNEQFF
TRBV27	TRBJ2-1	NA	NA	TGTGCCAGCAGTTTATCTTCTATACGAGGTATTAATGAGCAGTTCTTC	CASSLSSIRGINEQFF
TRBV2	TRBJ2-2	NA	TRBD2	TGTGCCAGCAGTCTAGCGGTGGGTTACACCGGGGAGCTGTTTTTT	CASSLAVGYTGELFF
TRBV14	TRBJ1-2	NA	NA	TGTGCCAGCAGCCATGTGGCCGGTCGGGTGGATGGCTACACCTTC	CASSHVAGRVDGYTF
TRBV5-1	TRBJ2-1	once	NA	TGCGCCAGCCTAGCTCTGGAAGCTGGCAATGAGCAGTTCTTC	CASLALEAGNEQFF
TRBV18	TRBJ2-5	NA	TRBD1	TGTGCCAGCTCACCCGGGACAGACCAAGAGACCCAGTACTTC	CASSPGTDQETQYF
TRBV21-1	TRBJ1-5	NA	NA	TGTGCCAGCAGCAAAGTGACACAGGGGGCTATAACTGGCAATCAGCCCCAGCATTTT	CASSKVTQGAITGNQPQHF
TRBV19	TRBJ2-3	NA	TRBD2	TGTGCCAGTAGTAGGCCGGGACTAGCGGGAGTAGGGGATACGCAGTATTTT	CASSRPGLAGVGDTQYF
TRBV7-9	TRBJ2-1	NA	NA	TGTGCCAGCAGCATCCACCTTAGAGGCGAGCAGTTCTTC	CASSIHLRGEQFF
TRBV6-5	TRBJ2-1	NA	TRBD2	TGTGCCAGCAGCCCCGAGCGGGGGGGACGCAATGAGCAGTTCTTC	CASSPERGGRNEQFF
TRBV19	TRBJ1-1	NA	TRBD1	TGTGCCAGTAGTCCCGGACAGGGTTTGAAAGCTTTCTTT	CASSPGQGLKAFF
TRBV5-1	TRBJ2-2	NA	TRBD1	TGCGCCAGCAGCTTGGGTGGACAGGGAAACACCGGGGAGCTGTTTTTT	CASSLGGQGNTGELFF
TRBV7-9	TRBJ2-3	NA	NA	TGTGCCAGCAGCTCCCCCTGGCCGTCCGAAAACCCTAGCACAGATACGCAGTATTTT	CASSSPWPSENPSTDTQYF
TRBV28	TRBJ1-4	NA	TRBD1	TGTGCCAGCAGTTTAGGAGCTGTAACATTGTGGGGACAGGGCTCGTTAGTTGAAAAACTGTTTTTT	CASSLGAVTLWGQGSLVEKLFF
TRBV11-2	TRBJ2-7	NA	NA	TGTGCCAGCAGCTCCCCGTGGGTCAGGGGGGCCCTATACGAGCAGTACTTC	CASSSPWVRGALYEQYF
TRBV19	TRBJ2-7	few	TRBD1	TGTGCCAGTAGTATGGCCTCAGGGGGTGGCGAGCAGTACTTC	CASSMASGGGEQYF
TRBV11-2	TRBJ2-7	once	NA	TGTGCCAGCAGCTTCGGCCAGGGGGGTTACGAGCAGTACTTC	CASSFGQGGYEQYF
TRBV6-6	TRBJ2-2	NA	NA	TGTGCCAGCATGGGCGGGCTCGGGGAGCTGTTTTTT	CASMGGLGELFF
TRBV5-6	TRBJ2-7	once	TRBD2	TGTGCCAGCAGCTTCCGACTAGCGGGCTCCTACGAGCAGTACTTC	CASSFRLAGSYEQYF
TRBV6-5	TRBJ1-2	NA	NA	TGTGCCAGCAGTTACTCGATAGCGGGGGGGTATGGCTACACCTTC	CASSYSIAGGYGYTF
TRBV7-9	TRBJ2-1	once	TRBD2	TGTGCCAGCAGCTACCCGACTAGCGGGGACAATGAGCAGTTCTTC	CASSYPTSGDNEQFF
TRBV5-1	TRBJ1-2	NA	TRBD1	TGCGCCAGCAGCTACCGACAGGGGGGGGAAGTTCCCTATGGCTACACCTTC	CASSYRQGGEVPYGYTF
TRBV18	TRBJ2-1	NA	TRBD2	TGTGCCAGCTCATCAGTCAGAACGGGGGGGGATGAGCAGTTCTTC	CASSSVRTGGDEQFF
TRBV3-1/TRBV3-2	TRBJ2-7	NA	NA	TGTGCCAGCAGCCAAGTGGGGCAGGGACTCTACGAGCAGTACTTC	CASSQVGQGLYEQYF
TRBV27	TRBJ2-2	once	NA	TGTGCCAGCAGTTTAGAGGAGGGCCCCATGGGCGGGGAGCTGTTTTTT	CASSLEEGPMGGELFF
TRBV27	TRBJ2-7	once	TRBD2	TGTGCCAGCAGCCAGAGTCTAGCGGGAAACGAGCAGTACTTC	CASSQSLAGNEQYF